This T cell receptor (beta chain) comes out of a study of CD8+CD57+ T cells in acquired aplastic anemia. Study details: Sorted CD4+ and CD8+ cell DNA averaged roughly 3.2 ug. General study findings and limits: A set of about 30 CD8+ CDR3 sequences was shared between patients and controls, and these sequences appeared highly expressed in patients.

CDR3 and TCR beta VDJ profiling relied on genomic DNA as the template. MiXCR was run by TCRdb on the reads, yielding one entry per CDR3 protein. The sample includes some 160,000 distinct CDR3 sequences, 40% to 50% of them seen just once. As regards this clonotype: Its antigen is not identified.

The CDR3 extends over 15 amino acids. Between the trimmed V and J ends, which lost 3 bases and 2 bases, there was a span of 11 bases. In germline, CDR1 is LNHDA, CDR2 SQIVND (reference sequence). Sequencing was done on patients that had shown CD8+CD57+ cell expansion by flow cytometry. Each patient had severe acquired aplastic anemia. Each patient gave a blood sample that was collected before any therapy had been received. This TCR derives from a human donor with aplastic anemia. The source material was sorted CD4+, CD8+, or CD8+CD57+ T cells (not recorded which) from PBMCs. This chain uses TRBV19 with TRBJ1-5; D is unresolved. The CDR3 region has the DNA TGTGCCAGTAGTATTGCCAATCCCCGCAATCAGCCCCAGCATTTT. Its protein is CASSIANPRNQPQHF.